What follows are 5 T cell receptor beta chains derived from one specimen sequenced in a study of Ad26.COV2.S vaccination and SARS-CoV-2 variants. The repertoire was sequenced with immunoSEQ multiplex PCR; TCRdb's copy has only in-frame clones and lacks some. Counted here are approximately 350,000 clones, around 86% occurring once; the ten biggest clones make up around 3.5%. Noted treatment: some 19 received Ad26.COV2.S at low or high dose, single or two shots; a few received placebo; per-sample allocation not given. Specimens were obtained on day 63 following the first vaccine or placebo injection. This specimen consisted of peripheral blood, obtained in a trial of Ad26.COV2.S vaccine versus placebo. These receptors all come from a person aged 18-65 years who received the Ad26.COV2.S COVID-19 vaccine or a placebo.

Here the CDR3 reads CASSPPLARVGQGEISDYNEQFF. The CDR3 DNA is TGTGCCAGCAGCCCCCCCCTTGCCAGGGTGGGACAGGGTGAGATATCAGACTACAATGAGCAGTTCTTC. The rearrangement joins TRBV7-8 to TRBJ2-1; 9 bases line up with TRBD1. The J segment lost 3 bases and the V segment lost 5 bases, leaving 29 bases of the junction unmatched. Germline V CDR1 and CDR2: SGHVS, FQNEAQ. The CDR3 extends over 23 amino acids.

The chain recombines TRBV19 with TRBJ1-5, with a weak D call TRBD1 (5 bases). Germline V gene lookup returns CDR1 LNHDA and CDR2 SQIVND (reference sequence). The CDR3 contains 14 residues. V shed 1 base and J shed 6 bases, with 10 bases lying between them. DNA of the CDR3: TGTGCCAGTAGTATAGGGGACTTCAGTCAGCCCCAGCATTTT. Translation gives CASSIGDFSQPQHF.

This rearrangement joins TRBV30 to TRBJ2-1; D not certain. Trimming removed 3 bases from V and 6 bases from J, with 9 bases in between. The CDR3 runs 12 residues. Germline V lookup: CDR1 GTSNPN, CDR2 SVGIG (reference sequence). DNA for the CDR3: TGTGCCTGGAGGCCCCTGGGCAATGAGCAGTTCTTC. Translated, it gives CAWRPLGNEQFF.

The rearrangement uses TRBV4-1 and TRBJ2-5; perhaps TRBD1 as D (6 bases). The CDR3 consists of 14 residues. Germline V gives CDR1 MGHRA, CDR2 YSYEKL. Trimming stripped 2 bases from V and 4 bases from J, with 11 bases between. In DNA form, the CDR3 reads TGCGCCAGCAGCCAACCAACAGGGACAGAGACCCAGTACTTC. Protein sequence: CASSQPTGTETQYF.

A single count supports this clone. At one end, the junction sequence differs from germline, possibly due to a read error. The V call is TRBV7-7, the J call TRBJ2-3; tentatively, D is TRBD2 (7 bases). This CDR3 contains 18 residues. Germline V gene data show CDR1 as SSHAT and CDR2 as FNYEAQ (reference sequence). In DNA form, the CDR3 reads TGTGCTAGCAGCCCTGGAGGGGGTAGCGGGTCTGTCTCGGATACGCAGTATTTT. Amino acids: CASSPGGGSGSVSDTQYF.